This T cell receptor beta chain comes out of a study of monozygotic twins with inflammatory bowel disease. TCRdb re-called the 5' RACE reads and catalogs CDR3 proteins one per entry, DNA excluded. The table gives more than 300,000 distinct CDR3 sequences; the top ten clones make up just over 2.5% of it. As regards this clonotype: Its specificity is not known.

Study-wide points: Patients with IBD had less TCRbeta diversity (inverse Simpson) than their healthy co-twins. Healthy twins shared more clonotypes with others than IBD patients, most markedly active ones.

CDR1 is SGHDT and CDR2 is YYEEEE in the germline V gene. The CDR3 is 16 amino acids. This TCR was recovered from a human donor with ulcerative colitis or Crohn's disease, or a healthy co-twin of an affected twin (not recorded which). Input material: blood. The V and J genes are TRBV5-6 and TRBJ1-1; the TCRdb call, TRBD1, lacks DNA for checking. The CDR3 loop is CASSLGQGATNTEAFF.